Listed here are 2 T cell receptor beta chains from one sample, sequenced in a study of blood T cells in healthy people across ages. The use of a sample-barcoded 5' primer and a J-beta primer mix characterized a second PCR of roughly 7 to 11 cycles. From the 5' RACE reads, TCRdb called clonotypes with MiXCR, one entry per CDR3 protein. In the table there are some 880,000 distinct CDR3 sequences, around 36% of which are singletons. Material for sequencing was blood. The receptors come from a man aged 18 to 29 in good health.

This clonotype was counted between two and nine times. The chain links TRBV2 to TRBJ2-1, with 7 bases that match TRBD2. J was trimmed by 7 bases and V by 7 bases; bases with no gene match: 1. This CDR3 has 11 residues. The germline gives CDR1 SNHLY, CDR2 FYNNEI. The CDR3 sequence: CASKGGNEQFF. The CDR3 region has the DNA TGTGCCAGCAAGGGAGGGAATGAGCAGTTCTTC.

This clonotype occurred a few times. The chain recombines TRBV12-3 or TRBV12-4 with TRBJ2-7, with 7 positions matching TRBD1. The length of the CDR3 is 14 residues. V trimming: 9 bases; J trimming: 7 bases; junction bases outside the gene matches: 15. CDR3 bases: TGTGCCAGTGCTACCACAGGGGCGGACAATGAGCAGTACTTC. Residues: CASATTGADNEQYF.